This T cell receptor beta chain derives from a study of T cell responses to AZD1222 COVID-19 vaccine. In the study overall: Timing groups of about 4 and about 12 weeks for second doses were pooled. Study-level findings and limits: Only six people who got AZD1222 tested seropositive at baseline. Spike-specific TCRs gained breadth and depth after people received two AZD1222 doses. After the peak T cell response, and only then, were repertoires sampled.

This table comes from immunoSEQ multiplex PCR, and its TCRdb copy is limited to in-frame clones, with some not included. Found here are approximately 190,000 clones, more than 75% of them singletons; the top ten hold approximately 0.97%. The junction had 2 bases not matched to a gene; V was cut back by 0 bases and J by 6 bases. In germline, CDR1 is MNHEY, CDR2 SMNVEV (reference sequence). This CDR3 spans 14 amino acids. About this clone: The antigen is undetermined.

This TCR was recovered from an adult in good health. The chain joins TRBV27 to TRBJ1-2; 9 bases agree with TRBD1. The specimen comprised peripheral blood, sampled on day 0 of AZD1222 vaccination. Here the CDR3 reads CASSLSDRGNGYTF. The CDR3 region has the DNA TGTGCCAGCAGTTTATCGGACAGGGGAAATGGCTACACCTTC.